Below, 6 T cell receptor beta chains from the same sample are listed, as sequenced in a study of immune heterogeneity within non-small cell lung tumors. Multiplex PCR was performed with 32 V and 13 J primers, and it amplified TCR beta CDR3. TCRdb re-called the multiplex PCR reads with MiXCR, one entry per CDR3 protein. Found here are around 3,000 distinct CDR3 sequences, roughly 46% of them singletons; the top ten hold 50%. Genomic DNA extracted from bulk tumor tissue served as template. A total of around 590 ng was used per sample. Several biopsies were collected from each primary tumor during surgery. They were spaced as far apart as possible within the tumor mass. Enrolled patients presented with newly diagnosed, previously untreated non-small cell lung cancer and underwent curative surgery. The material sequenced was lung tumor tissue. Receptor source: a man in his fifties or sixties with non-small cell lung cancer.

The chain couples TRBV6-2 or TRBV6-3 to TRBJ2-7; 8 bases are a match to TRBD2. The CDR3 sequence is 17 residues long. J was trimmed by 2 bases and V by 0 bases; bases with no gene match: 9. CDR1 and CDR2 (germline): MNHEY, SVGEGT. In DNA, the CDR3 is TGTGCCAGCAGTTACTCGTTGGCGGGAGGTAGGCCCTACGAGCAGTACTTC. Translated: CASSYSLAGGRPYEQYF.

The chain links TRBV6-1 to TRBJ2-7; TRBD1 matches at 7 bases. Per germline, CDR1 MNHNS and CDR2 SASEGT. This CDR3 region has 15 residues. The V and J ends lost 1 base and 6 bases, in that order; junction bases with no gene match: 9. This chain's CDR3 is CASSEGHRGFREQYF. The CDR3 DNA sequence: TGTGCCAGCAGTGAAGGCCACAGGGGATTTCGCGAGCAGTACTTC.

This sequence joins TRBV28 and TRBJ2-7, with a possible D match to TRBD1 (5 bases). The CDR3 extends over 15 amino acids. The ends were cut back, 2 bases at V and 1 base at J, with 12 bases in the middle. CDR1 and CDR2 (germline): MDHEN, SYDVKM. The DNA of the CDR3 is TGTGCCAGCAGTTTACCAGGGTGGAGTTCCTACGAGCAGTACTTC. Protein sequence: CASSLPGWSSYEQYF.

This clonotype was counted only a few times. The chain joins TRBV10-3 to TRBJ2-3, with 11 bases fitting TRBD2. CDR1 is ENHRY and CDR2 is SYGVKD in the germline V gene. The J segment lost 1 base and the V segment lost 0 bases, leaving 3 bases of the junction unmatched. This CDR3 comprises 17 residues. In DNA form, the CDR3 reads TGTGCCATCAGTGAGTCTAAGGGACTAGCGGGCACAGATACGCAGTATTTT. This gives the protein CAISESKGLAGTDTQYF.

This clonotype was picked up a small number of times. The conserved phenylalanine or tryptophan is not found at the CDR3 terminus, so this likely reflects a read error. It is unclear where the CDR3 begins or ends on the DNA, so no DNA is shown, and the CDR3 is as TCRdb lists it. The rearrangement uses TRBV20-1 and TRBJ2-3; the table's D call, TRBD2, was not checked against the DNA. The CDR3 is 13 amino acids long, termini counted. Germline CDR1 and CDR2: DFQATT and SNEGSKA (reference sequence). The CDR3 region is CSARDDYEQYFGP.

The chain couples TRBV12-5 to TRBJ1-2; 9 bases align to TRBD1. V was pared by 3 bases and J by 5 bases, with 7 bases of the junction left unmatched. The CDR3 is 15 residues long. The V gene's germline CDR1 is LGHNT and CDR2 FRNRAP. The chain's CDR3 is CASGFRDRVSYGYTF. CDR3 sequence (DNA): TGTGCTAGTGGTTTCAGGGACAGGGTCTCGTATGGCTACACCTTC.